Presented here are 28 T cell receptor beta chains from one specimen sequenced in a study of neurological immune-mediated disorders. TCRdb independently ran MiXCR on the 5' RACE reads; one entry per CDR3 protein. The sample lists about 46,000 distinct CDR3 sequences, 1.9% occurring once. Sequenced: PBMCs. The receptors derive from a woman aged 40 to 50 with multiple sclerosis.

This clonotype has ten or more counts. The chain combines TRBV12-3 or TRBV12-4 with TRBJ1-3, with TRBD1 matching 7 bases. The CDR3 is 16 residues long. J gave up 4 bases and V 6 bases, and 12 bases lay outside the gene matches. CDR3 protein: CASSLPGPGGGNTIYF. The CDR3 DNA reads TGTGCCAGCAGCCTACCGGGACCAGGGGGAGGAAACACCATATATTTT.

In its sample, this clonotype was seen a few times. V is TRBV20-1 and J is TRBJ2-1, with D possibly being TRBD1 (5 bases). CDR3 length: 13 residues. Germline assignment: CDR1 DFQATT and CDR2 SNEGSKA (reference sequence). V shed 1 base and J shed 8 bases, with 12 bases lying between them. CDR3 DNA: TGCAGTGCTAGAGCAGGGCCTGGGGATGAGCAGTTCTTC. It is translated as CSARAGPGDEQFF.

At least ten counts were recorded for this clonotype. The J gene is TRBJ1-5, the V gene TRBV20-1, with a tentative D call TRBD1 (6 bases). Germline CDR1 DFQATT, CDR2 SNEGSKA (reference sequence). The V gene lost 5 bases and the J gene lost 7 bases, with 18 bases spanning the gap. The CDR3 runs 14 residues. DNA of the CDR3: TGCAGTGCTGGACCCCCAGGGGAGGGACAGCCCCAGCATTTT. It encodes CSAGPPGEGQPQHF.

This clonotype came up many times. The rearrangement links TRBV7-2 to TRBJ2-7, with D perhaps matching TRBD2 (6 bases). The CDR3 runs to 15 residues. CDR1 and CDR2 from the germline V gene are SGHTA and FQGNSA. Deletions cut 5 bases from V and 3 bases from J, with 17 bases between. As DNA, the CDR3 is TGTGCCAGCAGCCCACCGGGTGCGGGGCTCTACGAGCAGTACTTC. Translated: CASSPPGAGLYEQYF.

This clonotype has a count of ten or more. The chain combines TRBV12-3 or TRBV12-4 with TRBJ2-2, with TRBD1 matching 10 bases. The CDR3 loop spans 16 amino acids. V gave up 7 bases and J gave up 4 bases; unmatched junction bases: 9. CDR3 sequence (DNA): TGTGCCAGCACCCCAGGGACAGGGGTCCTCACCGGGGAGCTGTTTTTT. It translates to CASTPGTGVLTGELFF.

This clonotype has at least ten counts. The genes are TRBV6-1 and TRBJ1-2, with 9 bases identical to TRBD1. The length of the CDR3 is 17 residues. V trimming: 4 bases; J trimming: 6 bases; junction bases outside the gene matches: 15. Germline assignment: CDR1 MNHNS and CDR2 SASEGT. The CDR3 nucleotides read TGTGCCAGCAGTGGCACTTTGTCAAACAGGGGGCGTGATGGCTACACCTTC. It is translated as CASSGTLSNRGRDGYTF.

This clonotype was seen many times. This chain links TRBV7-2 with TRBJ2-1; TRBD1 agrees at 7 bases. Unmatched junction bases numbered 9, after V lost 5 bases and J lost 8 bases. Germline V CDR1 and CDR2: SGHTA, FQGNSA. This CDR3 comprises 14 residues. The DNA of the CDR3 is TGTGCCAGCAGCAGAGGGGGCCGTTGGGATGAGCAGTTCTTC. This codes for CASSRGGRWDEQFF.

This clonotype was seen repeatedly, ten times or more. The chain carries TRBV7-2 and TRBJ1-2, with D hard to call. The CDR3 covers 14 residues. From germline, CDR1 is SGHTA and CDR2 FQGNSA. Trimming removed 2 bases at V and 1 base at J, with 8 bases between. CDR3 region: CASSLTPDNYGYTF. The DNA of the CDR3 is TGTGCCAGCAGCTTAACCCCAGATAACTATGGCTACACCTTC.

This clonotype came up many times. The chain links TRBV5-1 to TRBJ2-2, with TRBD2 matching 9 bases. V was clipped by 4 bases and J by 1 base; unmatched bases: 2. There are 15 residues in the CDR3. Germline CDR1 and CDR2: SGHRS and YFSETQ. The CDR3 nucleotides read TGCGCCAGCAGCCTTAGCGGGGGGAACACCGGGGAGCTGTTTTTT. As protein: CASSLSGGNTGELFF. Full variable domain (remainder filled in from reference TRBV5-1 and TRBJ2-2): KAGVTQTPRYLIKTRGQQVTLSCSPISGHRSVSWYQQTPGQGLQFLFEYFSETQRNKGNFPGRFSGRQFSNSRSEMNVSTLELGDSALYLCASSLSGGNTGELFFGEGSRLTVL.

This clonotype was seen ten or more times. The rearrangement uses TRBV7-2 and TRBJ2-1; TRBD2 matches at 12 bases. CDR3 length: 16 residues. Germline lookup yields CDR1 SGHTA and CDR2 FQGNSA. V trimming: 3 bases; J trimming: 6 bases; junction bases outside the gene matches: 6. For the CDR3, the DNA is TGTGCCAGCAGCTTTTCTAGCGGGGGGGCGGGCAATGAGCAGTTCTTC. This sequence encodes CASSFSSGGAGNEQFF. Combining the CDR3 with reference TRBV7-2 and TRBJ2-1 gives the whole variable domain GAGVSQSPSNKVTEKGKDVELRCDPISGHTALYWYRQSLGQGLEFLIYFQGNSAPDKSGLPSDRFSAERTGGSVSTLTIQRTQQEDSAVYLCASSFSSGGAGNEQFFGPGTRLTVL.

This clonotype occurred many times. The rearrangement links TRBV20-1 to TRBJ2-2; 7 nucleotides line up with TRBD1. Germline CDR1 reads DFQATT; CDR2 reads SNEGSKA (reference sequence). After removal of 3 bases from V and 7 bases from J, the junction contained 8 bases not matched to a gene. The CDR3 is 14 residues long. The CDR3 region has the DNA TGCAGTGCTAGGGACGACAGGGCGGTCGGGGAGCTGTTTTTT. Residues: CSARDDRAVGELFF.

This clonotype was seen ten or more times. The rearrangement links TRBV5-1 to TRBJ2-1, with D uncertain. Germline CDR1 SGHRS, CDR2 YFSETQ. Trimming left V 2 bases short and J 0 bases short, with 12 bases between. The CDR3 extends over 16 amino acids. The CDR3 here is CASSLTSAGSYNEQFF. In DNA, the CDR3 is TGCGCCAGCAGCTTAACCTCCGCCGGCTCCTACAATGAGCAGTTCTTC.

Only a few counts were recorded for this clonotype. The V call is TRBV7-2, the J call TRBJ2-3; 15 positions agree with TRBD2. The CDR3 covers 15 residues. Germline CDR1 reads SGHTA; CDR2 reads FQGNSA. V was pared by 5 bases and J by 10 bases, with 7 bases of the junction left unmatched. CDR3 amino acids: CASSQRTSGGAAQYF. CDR3 sequence (DNA): TGTGCCAGCAGCCAGAGGACTAGCGGGGGGGCTGCGCAGTATTTT.

This clonotype appeared many times. V gene TRBV29-1 combines with J gene TRBJ1-4; D is undetermined. The V gene's germline CDR1 is SQVTM and CDR2 ANQGSEA. V dropped 4 bases and J dropped 5 bases, with 11 bases sitting between them. The CDR3 runs 13 residues. The CDR3 DNA reads TGCAGCGTTGTGGAGGGTCTGAATGAAAAACTGTTTTTT. It is translated as CSVVEGLNEKLFF.

This clonotype was found many times. The rearrangement uses TRBV9 and TRBJ1-1, with D perhaps matching TRBD1 (6 bases). The CDR3 loop spans 12 amino acids. With 3 bases removed from V and 6 bases from J, the gap between germline ends came to 9 bases. In germline, CDR1 is SGDLS, CDR2 YYNGEE. CDR3 nucleotides: TGTGCCAGCAGCGAACAGGGATCTGAAGCTTTCTTT. Its translation is CASSEQGSEAFF. Full variable domain (missing parts from reference TRBV9 and TRBJ1-1): DSGVTQTPKHLITATGQRVTLRCSPRSGDLSVYWYQQSLDQGLQFLIQYYNGEERAKGNILERFSAQQFPDLHSELNLSSLELGDSALYFCASSEQGSEAFFGQGTRLTVV.

The table lists this clonotype with many counts. The V gene is TRBV21-1, the J gene TRBJ1-5. TRBV21-1 is an annotated pseudogene. CDR3 length: 18 amino acids. The DNA for the CDR3 is TGTGCCAGCAGCAAGGACCGGGCCCTCCGGGAGTGCAATCAGCCCCAGCATTTT. This codes for CASSKDRALRECNQPQHF.

Ten or more counts support this clonotype. The rearrangement joins TRBV2 to TRBJ1-6, with 10 bases lining up with TRBD1. V lost 6 bases to trimming and J lost 9 bases; unmatched junction nucleotides: 5. The length of the CDR3 is 14 residues. The germline V gene has CDR1 SNHLY and CDR2 FYNNEI. The CDR3, as DNA: TGTGCCAGCAGGGACAGGGGGTTCCCTTCACCCCTCCACTTT. Translated, it gives CASRDRGFPSPLHF.

This clonotype showed up many times. The chain is built from TRBV7-6 and TRBJ2-3; 8 bases are a match to TRBD2. The ends lost 1 base at V and 7 bases at J; junction bases unmatched: 4. The germline gives CDR1 SGHVS, CDR2 FNYEAQ. The CDR3 is made up of 14 amino acids. The CDR3 DNA follows: TGTGCCAGCAGCTTAGGGGGACTAGTAAATACGCAGTATTTT. Translation: CASSLGGLVNTQYF.

There are many counts of this clonotype. The rearrangement uses TRBV5-1 and TRBJ1-2, with 8 bases identical to TRBD1. V shed 6 bases, J shed 2 bases, and the junction held 12 bases outside the gene matches. The CDR3 is 16 amino acids. Per germline, CDR1 SGHRS and CDR2 YFSETQ. The CDR3 DNA follows: TGCGCCAGCAAAAGACAGGGGCCAGTTGGGAACTATGGCTACACCTTC. Translation: CASKRQGPVGNYGYTF.

At least ten counts were recorded for this clonotype. The gene calls are TRBV20-1 and TRBJ1-4; D is perhaps TRBD1 (6 bases). CDR1 and CDR2 from the germline V gene are DFQATT and SNEGSKA (reference sequence). The CDR3 is 15 residues long. V was cut by 6 bases and J by 2 bases, with 16 bases left in between. DNA for the CDR3: TGCAGTGCCCCAGGTTGGGGGGCGACTAATGAAAAACTGTTTTTT. This codes for CSAPGWGATNEKLFF.

This clonotype was seen many times. This chain joins TRBV20-1 and TRBJ1-2; D is possibly TRBD1 (5 bases). Trimming took off 3 bases at V and 4 bases at J, with 12 bases between the two ends. CDR1 is DFQATT and CDR2 is SNEGSKA in the germline V gene (reference sequence). CDR3 size: 13 residues. The CDR3 bases are TGCAGTGCTAGCCAGGGAGGGAGCTATGGCTACACCTTC. Amino acids: CSASQGGSYGYTF.

This clonotype was recorded many times. V gene TRBV2 combines with J gene TRBJ2-1; 12 nucleotides align to TRBD2. V lost 0 bases to trimming and J lost 7 bases; unmatched junction nucleotides: 4. This CDR3 is 16 amino acids long. Germline CDR1 is SNHLY and CDR2 is FYNNEI. The CDR3 region is CASSEALAGGQNEQFF. The CDR3 DNA reads TGTGCCAGCAGTGAAGCACTAGCGGGGGGTCAGAATGAGCAGTTCTTC.

This clonotype came up many times. The rearrangement links TRBV29-1 to TRBJ2-1; the D gene is possibly TRBD2 (5 bases). The V end lost 6 bases, the J end lost 10 bases, and 16 bases lay between the germline ends. The germline CDR1 and CDR2 sequences are SQVTM and ANQGSEA. The CDR3 covers 12 residues. The CDR3 DNA is TGCAGCGTCGGACTGGACTTCGCCGAGCAGTTCTTC. Translating it yields CSVGLDFAEQFF.

The chain links TRBV4-2 to TRBJ2-3, with 15 bases fitting TRBD2. With 1 base clipped from V and 0 bases from J, the junction kept 2 bases outside the gene matches. The CDR3 has 18 residues. Germline V gene data show CDR1 as LGHNA and CDR2 as YNFKEQ. The CDR3 region is CASSQVGLAGGSTDTQYF. The CDR3 DNA reads as TGTGCCAGCAGCCAAGTCGGACTAGCGGGGGGGAGCACAGATACGCAGTATTTT.

This clonotype has a count of ten or more. The chain uses TRBV9 and TRBJ1-1, with D possibly TRBD1 on 5 matching bases. The CDR3 is 15 amino acids. Trimming left V 5 bases short and J 3 bases short, with 17 bases between. Germline V gene data show CDR1 as SGDLS and CDR2 as YYNGEE. The CDR3 protein is CASRGAQGKYTEAFF. CDR3 nucleotides: TGTGCCAGCAGAGGCGCCCAGGGAAAGTACACTGAAGCTTTCTTT.

This clonotype has ten or more counts. V usage is TRBV12-3 or TRBV12-4 and J usage is TRBJ2-1; 7 bases line up with TRBD2. Trimming cost V 0 bases and J 6 bases; bases outside gene matches: 5. This CDR3 is built from 15 residues. In DNA form, the CDR3 reads TGTGCCAGCAGTTTAGCGGGGGGGTACCTCAATGAGCAGTTCTTC. Translated: CASSLAGGYLNEQFF.

This clonotype was seen at least ten times. The CDR3 here is CSVEFQGDGYTF. The CDR3 DNA reads TGCAGCGTTGAGTTTCAGGGCGATGGCTACACCTTC. J is TRBJ1-2 and V is TRBV29-1, with a possible D match to TRBD1 (5 bases). V was clipped by 3 bases and J by 6 bases, with 11 bases between them. The germline V gene has CDR1 SQVTM and CDR2 ANQGSEA. The CDR3 has 12 residues.

This clonotype was recorded at least ten times. The rearrangement links TRBV5-1 to TRBJ2-5, with a weak D call TRBD1 (5 bases). This CDR3 is 15 amino acids long. Trimming took 2 bases from V and 3 from J, leaving 14 bases between them. Germline-derived CDR1 and CDR2 are SGHRS and YFSETQ. The CDR3 loop is CASSFQGSNEETQYF. Written as DNA, the CDR3 is TGCGCCAGCAGCTTCCAGGGTTCGAATGAAGAGACCCAGTACTTC.